These 12 T cell receptor beta chains were sequenced from one sample in a study of blood T cell repertoires in COVID-19. Method: immunoSEQ multiplex PCR; TCRdb's copy keeps in-frame clones and lacks some. The sample records fewer than 250,000 clones, 84% being singletons. Sequencing was carried out using PBMCs or T cells enriched from blood (not recorded which). The receptors were sampled from a woman aged 40-49 years who had recovered from COVID-19.

V gene TRBV28 combines with J gene TRBJ2-5; TRBD1 might be the D (6 bases). V was trimmed by 6 bases and J by 1 base, leaving 12 bases between them. Germline V gives CDR1 MDHEN, CDR2 SYDVKM. The CDR3 length is 14 residues. CDR3 in DNA: TGTGCCAGCAGCTCCGTAGGGGGCCAAGAGACCCAGTACTTC. Protein product: CASSSVGGQETQYF.

Here the CDR3 DNA reads TGTGCCAGTAGTATAGGCGAAGACCGGAGGCTCTATGGCTACACCTTC. Translated, it gives CASSIGEDRRLYGYTF. The genes are TRBV19 and TRBJ1-2; D is uncertain. The CDR3 covers 16 residues. Per germline, CDR1 LNHDA and CDR2 SQIVND (reference sequence). Trimming took off 1 base at V and 4 bases at J, with 16 bases between the two ends.

The J gene is TRBJ1-2, the V gene TRBV5-4, with D uncertain. Looked up from germline, CDR1 is SGHNT and CDR2 is YYREEE (reference sequence). This CDR3 spans 13 amino acids. V was clipped by 4 bases and J by 5 bases, with 12 bases between them. CDR3 amino acids: CASSQFGRYGYTF. CDR3 coding DNA: TGTGCCAGCAGCCAATTCGGGAGATATGGCTACACCTTC. The variable domain in full, completed from reference TRBV5-4 and TRBJ1-2, reads ETGVTQSPTHLIKTRGQQVTLRCSSQSGHNTVSWYQQALGQGPQFIFQYYREEENGRGNFPPRFSGLQFPNYSSELNVNALELDDSALYLCASSQFGRYGYTFGSGTRLTVV.

The chain carries TRBV7-7 and TRBJ2-2; 9 positions agree with TRBD2. Germline assignment: CDR1 SSHAT and CDR2 FNYEAQ (reference sequence). Unmatched junction bases numbered 14, after V lost 5 bases and J lost 1 base. The CDR3 consists of 19 residues. CDR3: CASSPTPIGGRGNTGELFF. The CDR3 region has the DNA TGTGCCAGCAGCCCAACCCCCATTGGCGGGAGGGGGAACACCGGGGAGCTGTTTTTT.

The CDR3 bases are TGTGCCAGCCAACGACAGTCACACTATGGCTACACCTTC. Amino acids: CASQRQSHYGYTF. J is TRBJ1-2 and V is TRBV7-2; D is possibly TRBD1 (5 bases). The V gene lost 8 bases and the J gene lost 3 bases, with 13 bases spanning the gap. This CDR3 is 13 amino acids long. CDR1 and CDR2 from the germline V gene are SGHTA and FQGNSA.

This rearrangement joins TRBV27 to TRBJ2-1; 10 bases fit TRBD1. The CDR3 has 15 residues. The V and J ends lost 3 bases and 8 bases, in that order; junction bases with no gene match: 7. CDR1 and CDR2 (germline): MNHEY, SMNVEV (reference sequence). The CDR3 bases are TGTGCCAGCAGTTTCTTTGGGACAGGGGTTCATGAGCAGTTCTTC. Its protein product is CASSFFGTGVHEQFF.

Written as DNA, the CDR3 is TGTGCCAGCAGCCCCGGGACTAGCAGGTCCAATGAGCAGTTCTTC. Encoded protein: CASSPGTSRSNEQFF. This sequence joins TRBV9 and TRBJ2-1, with 9 bases fitting TRBD2. Germline values: CDR1 SGDLS, CDR2 YYNGEE. This CDR3 contains 15 residues. The junction had 8 bases not matched to a gene; V was cut back by 4 bases and J by 6 bases.

V gene TRBV14 combines with J gene TRBJ1-1; a weak D match, TRBD1 (5 bases). Germline values: CDR1 SGHDN, CDR2 FVKESK. Trimming stripped 7 bases from V and 3 bases from J, with 15 bases between. The CDR3 covers 14 residues. CDR3 DNA sequence: TGTGCCAGCACTCCGGTCGGGGACTACACTGAAGCTTTCTTT. It translates to CASTPVGDYTEAFF.

The chain employs TRBV6-5 and TRBJ1-5; D gene uncertain. The V end lost 8 bases, the J end lost 2 bases, and 13 bases lay between the germline ends. CDR1 and CDR2 (germline): MNHEY, SVGAGI. The CDR3 has 14 amino acids. The CDR3 DNA sequence: TGTGCCAGCCGAGGAGGGTATGGCAATCAGCCCCAGCATTTT. Amino acids: CASRGGYGNQPQHF.

This clone was observed a single time. V gene TRBV2 combines with J gene TRBJ2-1; the D gene is possibly TRBD2 (6 bases). Trimming stripped 3 bases from V and 2 bases from J, with 11 bases between. Germline V gene lookup returns CDR1 SNHLY and CDR2 FYNNEI. The CDR3 sequence is 15 residues long. The CDR3 protein is CASSERSGTYNEQFF. The CDR3, as DNA: TGTGCCAGCAGTGAGCGTAGCGGCACCTACAATGAGCAGTTCTTC. Supplemented by reference TRBV2 and TRBJ2-1, the full variable domain reads EPEVTQTPSHQVTQMGQEVILRCVPISNHLYFYWYRQILGQKVEFLVSFYNNEISEKSEIFDDQFSVERPDGSNFTLKIRSTKLEDSAMYFCASSERSGTYNEQFFGPGTRLTVL.

The V call is TRBV12-3 or TRBV12-4, the J call TRBJ1-4; no clear D gene. Trimming stripped 1 base from V and 4 bases from J, with 4 bases between. The CDR3 is made up of 13 amino acids. DNA of the CDR3: TGTGCCAGCAGTTTAGGCGTTAATGAAAAACTGTTTTTT. This translates into CASSLGVNEKLFF.

The V gene is TRBV11-2, the J gene TRBJ1-2; unclear D gene. Trimming cost V 6 bases and J 0 bases, with 11 bases left between them. CDR1 is SGHAT and CDR2 is FQNNGV in the germline V gene. The CDR3 contains 14 residues. CDR3 nucleotide sequence: TGTGCCAGCAGTTCCAGAACACCTAACTATGGCTACACCTTC. This gives the protein CASSSRTPNYGYTF.